This T cell receptor (beta chain) was recovered during a study of blood T cell repertoires in COVID-19. Overall study: Specimens from acute and convalescent COVID-19 originated in the United States, Italy and Spain. PBMCs, B-cell-depleted T cells, or T cells were the source of the cDNA or gDNA that made up the material.

Per the authors' pipeline: Estimation of nucleated cell counts relied on the amplification of reference gene primers. The repertoire was sequenced with immunoSEQ multiplex PCR; TCRdb's copy has only in-frame clones and lacks some. V and J calls and clone size come straight from that table; D and trimming were deduced from the DNA. Among over 150,000 clones listed, approximately 80% were seen once. The CDR3 covers 15 residues. V shed 4 bases and J 4 bases; nucleotides not matched to a gene: 7. Looked up from germline, CDR1 is SGHKS and CDR2 is YYEKEE (reference sequence). This clonotype originated in a human donor in a cohort sampled during active COVID-19. The rearrangement uses TRBV5-5 and TRBJ2-5; 10 bases map to TRBD2. The sequencing input was peripheral blood. CDR3: CASSPLAGARETQYF. The CDR3 DNA reads TGTGCCAGCAGCCCCCTAGCGGGAGCCAGAGAGACCCAGTACTTC.